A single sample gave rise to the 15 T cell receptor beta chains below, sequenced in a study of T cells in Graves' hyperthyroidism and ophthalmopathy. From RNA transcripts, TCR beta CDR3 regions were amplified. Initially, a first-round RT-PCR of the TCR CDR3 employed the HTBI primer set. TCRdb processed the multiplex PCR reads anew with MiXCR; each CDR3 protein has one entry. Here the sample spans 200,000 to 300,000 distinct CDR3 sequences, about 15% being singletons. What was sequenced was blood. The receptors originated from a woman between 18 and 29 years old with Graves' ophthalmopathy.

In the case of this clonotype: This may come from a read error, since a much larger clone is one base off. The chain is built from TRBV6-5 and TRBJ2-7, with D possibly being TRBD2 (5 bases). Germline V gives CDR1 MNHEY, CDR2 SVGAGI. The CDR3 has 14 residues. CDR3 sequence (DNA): TGTGCCAGCAGTTACTCTCTGGCGGGCTACGAGAAGTACTTC. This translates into CASSYSLAGYEKYF.

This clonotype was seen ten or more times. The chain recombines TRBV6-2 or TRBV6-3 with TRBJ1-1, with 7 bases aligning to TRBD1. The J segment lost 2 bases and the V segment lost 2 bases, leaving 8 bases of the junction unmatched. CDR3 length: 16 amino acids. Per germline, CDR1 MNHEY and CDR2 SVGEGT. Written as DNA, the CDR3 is TGTGCCAGCAGTTACCCCCCAGGGGACAGTAACACTGAAGCTTTCTTT. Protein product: CASSYPPGDSNTEAFF.

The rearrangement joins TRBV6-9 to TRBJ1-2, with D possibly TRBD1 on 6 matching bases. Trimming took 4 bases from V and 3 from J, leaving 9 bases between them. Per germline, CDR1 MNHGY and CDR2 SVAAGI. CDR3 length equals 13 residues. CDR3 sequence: CASSLGAHYGYTF. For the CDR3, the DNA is TGTGCCAGCAGTTTGGGGGCCCACTATGGCTACACCTTC.

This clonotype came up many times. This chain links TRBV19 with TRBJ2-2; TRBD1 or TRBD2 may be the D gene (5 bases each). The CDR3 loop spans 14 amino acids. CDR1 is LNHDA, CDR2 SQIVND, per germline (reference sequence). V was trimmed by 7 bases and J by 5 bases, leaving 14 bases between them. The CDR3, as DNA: TGTGCCAGTACTGGGACCACGGGGACCGGGGAGCTGTTTTTT. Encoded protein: CASTGTTGTGELFF.

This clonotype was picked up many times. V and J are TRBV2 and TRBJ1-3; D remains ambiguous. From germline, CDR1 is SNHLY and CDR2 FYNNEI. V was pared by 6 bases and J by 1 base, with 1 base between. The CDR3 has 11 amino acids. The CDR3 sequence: CASRSGNTIYF. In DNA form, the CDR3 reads TGTGCCAGCAGGTCTGGAAACACCATATATTTT.

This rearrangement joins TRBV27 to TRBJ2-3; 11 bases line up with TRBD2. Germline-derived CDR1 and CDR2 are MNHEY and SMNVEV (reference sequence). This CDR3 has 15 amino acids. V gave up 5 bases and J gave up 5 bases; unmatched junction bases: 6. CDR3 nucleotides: TGTGCCAGCAGTATTAGCGGGGGGGCCATAGATACGCAGTATTTT. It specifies CASSISGGAIDTQYF.

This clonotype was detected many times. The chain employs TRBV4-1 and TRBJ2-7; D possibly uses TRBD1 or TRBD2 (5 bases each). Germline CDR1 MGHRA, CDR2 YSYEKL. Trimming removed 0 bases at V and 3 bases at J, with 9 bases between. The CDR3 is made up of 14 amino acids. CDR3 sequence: CASSQEEGIYEQYF. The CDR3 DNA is TGCGCCAGCAGCCAAGAAGAGGGGATCTACGAGCAGTACTTC.

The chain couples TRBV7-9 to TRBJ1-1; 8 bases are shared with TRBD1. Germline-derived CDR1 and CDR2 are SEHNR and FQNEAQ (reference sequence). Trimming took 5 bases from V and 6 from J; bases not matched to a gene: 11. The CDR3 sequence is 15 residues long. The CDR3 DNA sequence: TGTGCCAGCAGCCCCCGGACAGGGTCGGGGGCTGAAGCTTTCTTT. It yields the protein CASSPRTGSGAEAFF.

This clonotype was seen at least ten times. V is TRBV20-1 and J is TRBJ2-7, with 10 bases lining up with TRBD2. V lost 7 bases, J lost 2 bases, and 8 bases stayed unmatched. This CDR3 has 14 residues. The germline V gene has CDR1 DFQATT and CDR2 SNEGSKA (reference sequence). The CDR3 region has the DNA TGCAGTGTTTCTCCTAGCGGGGGTACCTACGAGCAGTACTTC. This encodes CSVSPSGGTYEQYF.

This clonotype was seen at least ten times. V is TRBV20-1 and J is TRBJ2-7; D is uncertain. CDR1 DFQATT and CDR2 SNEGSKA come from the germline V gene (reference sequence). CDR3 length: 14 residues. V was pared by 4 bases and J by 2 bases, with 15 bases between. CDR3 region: CSATLDTLPYEQYF. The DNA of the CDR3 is TGCAGTGCTACCCTAGACACCTTGCCCTACGAGCAGTACTTC.

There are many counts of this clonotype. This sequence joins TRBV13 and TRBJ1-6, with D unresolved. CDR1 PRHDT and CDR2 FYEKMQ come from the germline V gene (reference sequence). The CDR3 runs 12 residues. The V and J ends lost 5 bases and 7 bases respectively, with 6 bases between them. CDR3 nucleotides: TGTGCCAGCAGCGTTATCAATTCACCCCTCCACTTT. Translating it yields CASSVINSPLHF.

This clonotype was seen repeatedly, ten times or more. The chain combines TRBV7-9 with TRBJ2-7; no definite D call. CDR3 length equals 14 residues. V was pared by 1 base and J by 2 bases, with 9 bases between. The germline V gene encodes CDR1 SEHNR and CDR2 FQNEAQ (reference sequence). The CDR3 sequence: CASSLGDFTYEQYF. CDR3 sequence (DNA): TGTGCCAGCAGCTTAGGCGATTTCACCTACGAGCAGTACTTC.

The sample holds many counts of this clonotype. DNA of the CDR3: TGTGCCAGTATTAAAGGAGGGGGGACATCAGGACAGCCCCAGCATTTT. Its translation: CASIKGGGTSGQPQHF. The chain employs TRBV19 and TRBJ1-5, with a weak D call TRBD1 (6 bases). Trimming shortened V by 7 bases and J by 7 bases, and 23 bases separated the two germline ends. The CDR3 runs 16 residues. In germline, CDR1 is LNHDA, CDR2 SQIVND (reference sequence). The full variable domain, with the rest looked up from reference TRBV19 and TRBJ1-5, is DGGITQSPKYLFRKEGQNVTLSCEQNLNHDAMYWYRQDPGQGLRLIYYSQIVNDFQKGDIAEGYSVSREKKESFPLTVTSAQKNPTAFYLCASIKGGGTSGQPQHFGDGTRLSIL.

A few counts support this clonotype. The CDR3 DNA reads TGCGCCAGCAGCTTGGGGGGTCTAGCAGGGGGCCATGAAAAACTGTTTTTT. The encoded protein is CASSLGGLAGGHEKLFF. The genes are TRBV5-1 and TRBJ1-4; 8 positions match TRBD1. Germline CDR1 SGHRS, CDR2 YFSETQ. With 0 bases clipped from V and 6 bases from J, the junction kept 10 bases outside the gene matches. This CDR3 is built from 17 residues.

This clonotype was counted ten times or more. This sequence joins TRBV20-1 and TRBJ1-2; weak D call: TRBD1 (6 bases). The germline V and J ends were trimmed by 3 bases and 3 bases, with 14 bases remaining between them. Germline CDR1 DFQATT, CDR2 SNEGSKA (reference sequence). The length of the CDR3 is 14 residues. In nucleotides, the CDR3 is TGCAGTGCTAGCCGACAGGTTTTCGACTATGGCTACACCTTC. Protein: CSASRQVFDYGYTF.